This TCR beta chain was identified in a study of neurological immune-mediated disorders. Many counts were recorded for this clonotype. No antigen is known for it. The V gene's germline CDR1 is KGHSH and CDR2 LQKENI. With 3 bases clipped from V and 6 bases from J, the junction kept 7 bases outside the gene matches. The CDR3 runs 15 residues. cDNA was made by 5'RACE with 10-nucleotide random UMIs. Over 190 million TCR-beta sequences, together covering 15-18 subjects, were produced by every individual sequencing run that was carried out. TCRdb recomputed calls from the 5' RACE reads with MiXCR, one row per CDR3 protein. The data hold 55,000 or so distinct CDR3 sequences, with about 4% observed a single time. Study-wide findings and caveats: The absence of shared CDR3 amino acid sequences among expanded clones across subjects suggests private repertoires in all groups.

950,000 to 1,000,000 sorted CD4+ or CD8+ T cells made each library. Sample: CD4+ T cells from blood. This receptor was taken from a woman in her thirties or forties with multiple sclerosis. V gene TRBV18 combines with J gene TRBJ2-3; 9 bases align to TRBD2. For the CDR3, the DNA is TGTGCCAGCTCACCCCAGCGGGGGGACCCGGATACGCAGTATTTT. It is translated as CASSPQRGDPDTQYF.